These 23 T cell receptor beta chains were all obtained from the same sample, sequenced in a study of T cells after yellow fever vaccination. TCRdb reprocessed the 5' RACE reads with MiXCR, giving one entry per CDR3 protein. The sample carries approximately 580,000 distinct CDR3 sequences, about a sixth recorded once. The sequences come from PBMCs, collected about 5 days after the first yellow fever vaccination. The receptors derive from a man aged 18 to 30 who received the YFV17D yellow fever vaccine.

This clonotype was detected only a few times. The V gene is TRBV6-2 or TRBV6-3, the J gene TRBJ2-7; D is possibly TRBD1 or TRBD2 (5 bases each). Trimming shortened V by 6 bases and J by 3 bases, and 15 bases separated the two germline ends. The CDR3 loop spans 14 amino acids. CDR1 and CDR2 from the germline V gene are MNHEY and SVGEGT. CDR3 coding DNA: TGTGCCAGCAGCTCCGGGACGCAGCACTACGAGCAGTACTTC. Protein product: CASSSGTQHYEQYF.

This clonotype was counted a few times. This chain links TRBV2 with TRBJ1-5, with D perhaps matching TRBD1 (5 bases). Per the germline V gene, CDR1 is SNHLY and CDR2 is FYNNEI. Trimming removed 4 bases from V and 6 bases from J, with 10 bases in between. There are 13 residues in the CDR3. The CDR3 reads CASSAGSGQPQHF. For the CDR3, the DNA is TGTGCCAGCAGTGCAGGGAGCGGTCAGCCCCAGCATTTT. Filled out from reference TRBV2 and TRBJ1-5, the complete variable domain reads EPEVTQTPSHQVTQMGQEVILRCVPISNHLYFYWYRQILGQKVEFLVSFYNNEISEKSEIFDDQFSVERPDGSNFTLKIRSTKLEDSAMYFCASSAGSGQPQHFGDGTRLSIL.

The CDR3 loop is CASSHPGGGPSGANVLTF. CDR3 nucleotides: TGTGCCAGCAGCCATCCAGGAGGGGGTCCCTCTGGGGCCAACGTCCTGACTTTC. The rearrangement links TRBV3-1 to TRBJ2-6, with D possibly being TRBD1 or TRBD2 (6 bases each). The CDR3 is 18 residues long. CDR1 LGHDT and CDR2 YNNKEL come from the germline V gene (reference sequence). Trimming left V 3 bases short and J 0 bases short, with 15 bases between.

This clonotype was detected only a few times. This chain joins TRBV6-5 and TRBJ1-3, with a weak D call TRBD1 (6 bases). V lost 0 bases and J 1 base, leaving 13 bases between the germline ends. The CDR3 runs to 17 residues. Germline CDR1 is MNHEY and CDR2 is SVGAGI. This CDR3 reads CASSYSGGQVSGNTIYF. CDR3 nucleotide sequence: TGTGCCAGCAGTTACTCCGGGGGCCAGGTTTCTGGAAACACCATATATTTT.

The table lists this clonotype with a few counts. This chain links TRBV7-9 with TRBJ2-7; D perhaps matches TRBD1 (5 bases). V shed 5 bases and J shed 5 bases, with 10 bases lying between them. The CDR3 has 12 amino acids. The V gene's germline CDR1 is SEHNR and CDR2 FQNEAQ (reference sequence). CDR3 nucleotide sequence: TGTGCCAGCAGCCTTCAGGGCCACGAGCAGTACGTC. It translates to CASSLQGHEQYV.

This clonotype occurred a few times. V gene TRBV28 combines with J gene TRBJ2-3; TRBD1 matches 7 bases. The CDR3 is 15 amino acids. The germline V gene has CDR1 MDHEN and CDR2 SYDVKM. With 6 bases clipped from V and 1 base from J, the junction kept 7 bases outside the gene matches. The CDR3 DNA sequence: TGTGCCAGCAGGGATGGACAGGCAGGCACAGATACGCAGTATTTT. It encodes CASRDGQAGTDTQYF.

The CDR3 coding sequence is TGTGCCAGCAGCTTGGGGGGATCCGAGGGGTATAGCAATCAGCCCCAGCATTTT. Its translation: CASSLGGSEGYSNQPQHF. The chain carries TRBV5-5 and TRBJ1-5; perhaps TRBD1 as D (5 bases). CDR3 length equals 18 residues. CDR1 and CDR2 (germline): SGHKS, YYEKEE (reference sequence). V shed 0 bases and J shed 0 bases, with 16 bases lying between them.

The table lists this clonotype with a few counts. This chain joins TRBV5-1 and TRBJ2-3, with 16 nucleotides matching TRBD2. This CDR3 spans 18 amino acids. The J segment lost 4 bases and the V segment lost 4 bases, leaving 9 bases of the junction unmatched. CDR1 is SGHRS and CDR2 is YFSETQ in the germline V gene. CDR3 in DNA: TGCGCCAGCAGCCCCGGGACTAGCGGGGGGGCCGGGGCAGATACGCAGTATTTT. Translating it yields CASSPGTSGGAGADTQYF.

The table lists this clonotype with a few counts. The rearrangement joins TRBV7-9 to TRBJ1-5; TRBD1 matches 7 bases. Germline CDR1 reads SEHNR; CDR2 reads FQNEAQ (reference sequence). This CDR3 contains 15 residues. V was clipped by 1 base and J by 6 bases; unmatched bases: 6. The CDR3 protein is CASSLGTGGFQPQHF. CDR3 coding DNA: TGTGCCAGCAGCTTAGGGACAGGCGGTTTTCAGCCCCAGCATTTT.

This clonotype was counted ten times or more. The rearrangement links TRBV2 to TRBJ2-1; 16 nucleotides match TRBD2. V shed 8 bases, J shed 7 bases, and the junction held 2 bases outside the gene matches. The CDR3 has 14 residues. Germline V gene lookup returns CDR1 SNHLY and CDR2 FYNNEI. CDR3 residues: CASGGLAGGNEQFF. DNA of the CDR3: TGTGCCAGCGGGGGACTAGCGGGGGGGAATGAGCAGTTCTTC.

The chain employs TRBV20-1 and TRBJ1-5, with D maybe TRBD1 (5 bases). Per the germline V gene, CDR1 is DFQATT and CDR2 is SNEGSKA (reference sequence). The V end was cut by 7 bases, the J end by 3 bases, with 22 bases between. The CDR3 loop spans 16 amino acids. Written as DNA, the CDR3 is TGCAGTGTCCGACAGATAAGGATGGAATTCAATCAGCCCCAGCATTTT. Amino acids: CSVRQIRMEFNQPQHF.

This clonotype showed up just a few times. This rearrangement joins TRBV12-3 or TRBV12-4 to TRBJ1-5; D is perhaps TRBD1 (5 bases). V was pared by 5 bases and J by 0 bases, with 14 bases between. The CDR3 is 16 residues long. The CDR3 DNA is TGTGCCAGCAGTCCGGGGACGAGTATTAGCAATCAGCCCCAGCATTTT. This codes for CASSPGTSISNQPQHF.

This clonotype was counted a few times. The rearrangement uses TRBV7-2 and TRBJ2-7, with D unresolved. Trimming stripped 0 bases from V and 3 bases from J, with 6 bases between. Looked up from germline, CDR1 is SGHTA and CDR2 is FQGNSA. This CDR3 is built from 13 residues. The CDR3 protein is CASSLASDYEQYF. The CDR3 DNA reads TGTGCCAGCAGCTTAGCCTCCGACTACGAGCAGTACTTC.

The chain recombines TRBV7-3 with TRBJ1-1, with 8 bases identical to TRBD1. This CDR3 contains 13 residues. V was pared by 5 bases and J by 10 bases, with 9 bases of the junction left unmatched. Germline CDR1 is SGHTA and CDR2 is FQGTGA. CDR3 nucleotides: TGTGCCAGCAGCCTCGGACAGGGAGGGGGAGCTTTCTTT. Its translation is CASSLGQGGGAFF.

Here the CDR3 DNA reads TGTGCCAGCAGCCATCCCAGGGACGGGAACACTGAAGCTTTCTTT. Amino acid sequence: CASSHPRDGNTEAFF. This chain joins TRBV3-1 and TRBJ1-1; weak D call: TRBD1 (5 bases). Germline CDR1 and CDR2: LGHDT and YNNKEL (reference sequence). V lost 3 bases, J lost 1 base, and 12 bases lay in between. The CDR3 has 15 amino acids.

This chain joins TRBV4-1 and TRBJ1-5; D is possibly TRBD1 (5 bases). V dropped 2 bases and J dropped 1 base, with 9 bases sitting between them. The CDR3 runs 15 residues. Germline V gives CDR1 MGHRA, CDR2 YSYEKL. The CDR3 coding sequence is TGCGCCAGCAGCCAAACCCGGGACAGCAATCAGCCCCAGCATTTT. Translation: CASSQTRDSNQPQHF.

V and J are TRBV13 and TRBJ1-2; D is possibly TRBD1 (5 bases). Trimming left V 2 bases short and J 2 bases short, with 27 bases between. Germline CDR1 and CDR2: PRHDT and FYEKMQ (reference sequence). The CDR3 length is 20 residues. CDR3 sequence: CASSLSFAGLKLTFNYGYTF. DNA for the CDR3: TGTGCCAGCAGCTTAAGTTTTGCGGGACTGAAGCTAACTTTCAACTATGGCTACACCTTC.

This chain joins TRBV15 and TRBJ2-3; 7 bases map to TRBD1. CDR1 is LNHNV and CDR2 is YYDKDF in the germline V gene (reference sequence). The CDR3 extends over 15 amino acids. Trimming took 4 bases from V and 5 from J; bases not matched to a gene: 9. CDR3: CATSTRTGRRDTQYF. CDR3 in DNA: TGTGCCACCAGCACGCGGACAGGCCGTCGAGATACGCAGTATTTT.

This chain uses TRBV4-2 with TRBJ2-7; 9 nucleotides match TRBD1. With V trimmed by 8 bases and J by 3 bases, 14 bases remained unmatched. CDR1 and CDR2 (germline): LGHNA, YNFKEQ. The CDR3 loop spans 16 amino acids. The DNA for the CDR3 is TGTGCCAGCCCCTCGGCCGGGACAGGGATTATCTACGAGCAGTACGTC. It specifies CASPSAGTGIIYEQYV.

This clonotype came up a few times. The CDR3 region is CASSQDLSRGAEETQYF. In nucleotides, the CDR3 is TGTGCCAGCAGCCAAGATCTATCGCGGGGGGCCGAAGAGACCCAGTACTTC. The chain joins TRBV4-2 to TRBJ2-5; 8 nucleotides match TRBD2. The V segment lost 0 bases and the J segment 3 bases; nucleotides outside the gene matches: 9. The CDR3 has 17 amino acids. Germline CDR1 and CDR2: LGHNA and YNFKEQ.

This clonotype was seen at least ten times. This chain links TRBV12-3 or TRBV12-4 with TRBJ1-1; possibly TRBD1 for D (5 bases). Trimming took 6 bases from V and 8 from J, leaving 19 bases between them. CDR3 length: 14 amino acids. CDR3 region: CASSWNDPWGEAFF. Written as DNA, the CDR3 is TGTGCCAGCAGCTGGAACGATCCCTGGGGCGAAGCTTTCTTT.

This clonotype came up a few times. This sequence joins TRBV20-1 and TRBJ2-1; D is tentatively TRBD1 or TRBD2 (5 bases each). This CDR3 comprises 16 residues. Deletions cut 1 base from V and 0 bases from J, with 13 bases between. CDR1 and CDR2 (germline): DFQATT, SNEGSKA (reference sequence). The CDR3 spells CSARAPGAGSYNEQFF. As DNA, the CDR3 is TGCAGTGCTAGAGCCCCCGGGGCCGGCTCCTACAATGAGCAGTTCTTC.

The chain has TRBV19 and TRBJ2-3; the D is unclear. The V and J ends lost 3 bases and 4 bases respectively, with 11 bases between them. Germline CDR1 LNHDA, CDR2 SQIVND (reference sequence). This CDR3 is built from 14 residues. The CDR3 loop is CASSMGSFSDTQYF. The CDR3 coding sequence is TGTGCCAGTAGTATGGGAAGTTTTTCAGATACGCAGTATTTT.